A single sample gave rise to the 8 T cell receptor beta chains below, sequenced in a study. TCRdb re-called the 5' RACE reads with MiXCR, one entry per CDR3 protein. The sample carries under 35,000 distinct CDR3 sequences, about 24% recorded once. Sequencing input: memory CD4+ T cells sorted from blood. Subset noted: memory CD4+ T cells, CD4+CD45RO+CD25-. The receptor source for this set is a female donor with breast cancer.

The chain has TRBV20-1 and TRBJ1-4; D not certain. Trimming shortened V by 3 bases and J by 13 bases, and 12 bases separated the two germline ends. The germline CDR1 and CDR2 sequences are DFQATT and SNEGSKA (reference sequence). CDR3 length: 11 amino acids. CDR3 coding DNA: TGCAGTGCTAGCCCAGCAGTAGGACTGTTTTTT. This sequence encodes CSASPAVGLFF.

This rearrangement joins TRBV28 to TRBJ2-5; tentatively, D is TRBD2 (7 bases). Germline V gene data show CDR1 as MDHEN and CDR2 as SYDVKM. The CDR3 length is 13 residues. Trimming took 7 bases from V and 5 from J, leaving 14 bases between them. In nucleotides, the CDR3 is TGTGCCAGCACTGCGGGGGCGGAGGAGACCCAGTACTTC. Amino acid sequence: CASTAGAEETQYF.

The table lists this clonotype with a few counts. The J gene is TRBJ2-3, the V gene TRBV5-4; perhaps TRBD1 as D (5 bases). With 0 bases removed from V and 6 bases from J, the gap between germline ends came to 14 bases. Per germline, CDR1 SGHNT and CDR2 YYREEE (reference sequence). This CDR3 spans 15 amino acids. In DNA, the CDR3 is TGTGCCAGCAGCTTGGAGGGGTCGGGTTTCGATACGCAGTATTTT. It is translated as CASSLEGSGFDTQYF. The full variable domain, rest sourced from reference TRBV5-4 and TRBJ2-3, is ETGVTQSPTHLIKTRGQQVTLRCSSQSGHNTVSWYQQALGQGPQFIFQYYREEENGRGNFPPRFSGLQFPNYSSELNVNALELDDSALYLCASSLEGSGFDTQYFGPGTRLTVL.

This clonotype was counted between two and nine times. The chain carries TRBV7-8 and TRBJ2-1; no reliable D call. Germline CDR1 is SGHVS and CDR2 is FQNEAQ. CDR3 length: 14 amino acids. Deletions cut 6 bases from V and 4 bases from J, with 13 bases between. The CDR3 spells CASSSRGDYNEQFF. The CDR3 DNA follows: TGTGCCAGCAGTTCCCGAGGAGATTACAATGAGCAGTTCTTC.

This clonotype has a handful of counts. The chain carries TRBV12-3 or TRBV12-4 and TRBJ2-5, with 8 bases aligning to TRBD2. The V segment lost 1 base and the J segment 5 bases; nucleotides outside the gene matches: 9. CDR3 length: 16 amino acids. CDR3 coding DNA: TGTGCCAGCAGTTTAGTCCCCGGGAGGGCCTTCGAGACCCAGTACTTC. It yields the protein CASSLVPGRAFETQYF.

This clonotype was recorded a few times. CDR3 protein: CASSLGGSPNYGYTF. In DNA, the CDR3 is TGTGCCAGCAGTTTAGGAGGCAGCCCCAACTATGGCTACACCTTC. The chain uses TRBV27 and TRBJ1-2, with D unresolved. V lost 2 bases and J 2 bases, leaving 12 bases between the germline ends. The V gene's germline CDR1 is MNHEY and CDR2 SMNVEV (reference sequence). The CDR3 contains 15 residues.

The CDR3 region has the DNA TGTGCCAGCAGCCCCACGGGGCCGCGGCCCTACGAGCAGTTCTTC. Amino acids: CASSPTGPRPYEQFF. The V gene is TRBV7-8, the J gene TRBJ2-1; D tentatively fits TRBD1 or TRBD2 (5 bases each). CDR1 and CDR2 (germline): SGHVS, FQNEAQ. The CDR3 is 15 amino acids. Trimming removed 5 bases at V and 10 bases at J, with 21 bases between.

Note on this clonotype: Being one base from a much bigger clone, this may be a read error. This chain links TRBV11-2 with TRBJ2-2; D gene ambiguous. Looked up from germline, CDR1 is SGHAT and CDR2 is FQNNGV. Deletions cut 4 bases from V and 2 bases from J, with 8 bases between. The CDR3 totals 14 residues. The CDR3 reads CASSSNTNTGELFF. The DNA for the CDR3 is TGTGCCAGCAGCTCGAACACTAACACCGGGGAGCTGTTTTTT.